The 31 T cell receptor beta chains listed next were all sequenced from one sample in a study of OX40 agonist ivuxolimab in advanced cancers. Repertoires were generated with immunoSEQ multiplex PCR, while TCRdb's copy carries only in-frame clones and drops some. In the table there are about 61,000 clones, about 90% of which are singletons. Source: CD4+ or CD8+ T cells sorted from blood, taken in a trial of the OX40 agonist ivuxolimab. These receptors came from an adult with an advanced solid tumor such as melanoma, head and neck, liver or kidney cancer.

V is TRBV5-6 and J is TRBJ1-2; D not resolved. Germline lookup yields CDR1 SGHDT and CDR2 YYEEEE. V was clipped by 4 bases and J by 8 bases, with 18 bases between them. This CDR3 is 14 amino acids long. DNA of the CDR3: TGTGCCAGCAGCATAGGATCAGGATCCCTCGGCTACACCTTC. As protein: CASSIGSGSLGYTF.

This sequence joins TRBV13 and TRBJ2-1; the D gene could be TRBD1 or TRBD2 (5 bases each). Trimming removed 6 bases at V and 12 bases at J, with 24 bases between. This CDR3 is built from 15 residues. Germline CDR1 reads PRHDT; CDR2 reads FYEKMQ (reference sequence). The CDR3 loop is CASSYRDGAASGQFF. CDR3 nucleotides: TGTGCCAGCAGTTACCGGGACGGAGCCGCCTCGGGGCAGTTCTTC. Full variable domain (rest looked up from reference TRBV13 and TRBJ2-1): AAGVIQSPRHLIKEKRETATLKCYPIPRHDTVYWYQQGPGQDPQFLISFYEKMQSDKGSIPDRFSAQQFSDYHSELNMSSLELGDSALYFCASSYRDGAASGQFFGPGTRLTVL.

The chain has TRBV7-3 and TRBJ2-5; 9 nucleotides align to TRBD1. Germline CDR1 reads SGHTA; CDR2 reads FQGTGA. The CDR3 totals 14 residues. J gave up 5 bases and V 5 bases, and 6 bases lay outside the gene matches. The CDR3 region has the DNA TGTGCCAGCAGCCCTACAGGGGGCCGGGAGACCCAGTACTTC. It yields the protein CASSPTGGRETQYF.

V gene TRBV4-3 combines with J gene TRBJ1-4; D is uncertain. This CDR3 is 15 amino acids long. The germline CDR1 and CDR2 sequences are LGHNA and YSLEER. V was pared by 4 bases and J by 7 bases, with 16 bases between. Here the CDR3 DNA reads TGCGCCAGCAGCCTGCGACGAGGTATCAGTGAAAAACTGTTTTTT. Its translation is CASSLRRGISEKLFF.

This clone was observed a single time. The CDR3 coding sequence is TGTGCCACGAACCCCCAGGGGGGGCGGAGTGAAGCTTTCTTT. It encodes CATNPQGGRSEAFF. The V and J genes are TRBV6-5 and TRBJ1-1; 7 nucleotides match TRBD1. The ends lost 10 bases at V and 7 bases at J; junction bases unmatched: 15. The germline V gene has CDR1 MNHEY and CDR2 SVGAGI. This CDR3 region has 14 residues.

The CDR3 here is CAIGLGGNQPQHF. The CDR3 nucleotides read TGTGCCATCGGGCTGGGGGGAAATCAGCCCCAGCATTTT. This rearrangement joins TRBV10-3 to TRBJ1-5; perhaps TRBD1 as D (5 bases). The CDR3 extends over 13 amino acids. V was clipped by 8 bases and J by 4 bases, with 12 bases between them. Germline CDR1 is ENHRY and CDR2 is SYGVKD.

The chain employs TRBV28 and TRBJ2-7, with 9 bases that match TRBD1. Per germline, CDR1 MDHEN and CDR2 SYDVKM. The V segment lost 5 bases and the J segment 6 bases; nucleotides outside the gene matches: 8. The CDR3 consists of 14 residues. CDR3 amino acids: CASSPTGGVGEQYV. The CDR3, as DNA: TGTGCCAGCAGTCCGACAGGGGGGGTTGGCGAGCAGTACGTC.

V usage is TRBV7-8 and J usage is TRBJ2-7; 7 positions agree with TRBD2. With V trimmed by 5 bases and J by 1 base, 8 bases remained unmatched. This CDR3 is built from 15 residues. Germline CDR1 reads SGHVS; CDR2 reads FQNEAQ. The CDR3 sequence: CASSTLAGSSYEQYV. CDR3 bases: TGTGCCAGCAGCACGTTAGCGGGCAGTTCCTACGAGCAGTACGTC.

This chain uses TRBV19 with TRBJ2-2; weak D call: TRBD2 (5 bases). Trimming shortened V by 4 bases and J by 7 bases, and 10 bases separated the two germline ends. Germline CDR1 and CDR2: LNHDA and SQIVND (reference sequence). The CDR3 is 13 amino acids. The CDR3 DNA sequence: TGTGCCAGTAGTACCCCGGGGATCGGGGAGCTGTTTTTT. The encoded protein is CASSTPGIGELFF.

The chain carries TRBV30 and TRBJ1-3; TRBD1 matches 8 bases. The CDR3 spans 14 residues. Trimming at V came to 2 bases and at J to 2 bases, leaving 2 bases not matched to a gene. Per the germline V gene, CDR1 is GTSNPN and CDR2 is SVGIG (reference sequence). The CDR3 sequence: CAWSPDRAGNTIYF. The CDR3 DNA follows: TGTGCCTGGAGTCCGGACAGGGCTGGAAACACCATATATTTT. Full variable domain (missing parts from reference TRBV30 and TRBJ1-3): SQTIHQWPATLVQPVGSPLSLECTVEGTSNPNLYWYRQAAGRGLQLLFYSVGIGQISSEVPQNLSASRPQDRQFILSSKKLLLSDSGFYLCAWSPDRAGNTIYFGEGSWLTVV.

This clone was seen only a few times. J is TRBJ2-7 and V is TRBV2, with D perhaps given as TRBD1 or TRBD2 (6 bases each). The germline gives CDR1 SNHLY, CDR2 FYNNEI. The ends were cut back, 0 bases at V and 4 bases at J, with 16 bases in the middle. This CDR3 has 16 residues. In nucleotides, the CDR3 is TGTGCCAGCAGTGAAGCGGGGGGTCAGGGGCGGTACGAGCAGTACTTC. Its protein is CASSEAGGQGRYEQYF.

V and J are TRBV11-2 and TRBJ2-4, with TRBD1 identical over 7 bases. V gave up 5 bases and J gave up 0 bases; unmatched junction bases: 16. CDR1 and CDR2 (germline): SGHAT, FQNNGV. This CDR3 region has 19 residues. CDR3 amino acids: CASSASWRGGQLAKNIQYF. DNA for the CDR3: TGTGCCAGCAGCGCGTCCTGGAGAGGGGGCCAGTTAGCCAAAAACATTCAGTACTTC.

The V call is TRBV6-6, the J call TRBJ2-1, with D tentatively TRBD2 (6 bases). Germline CDR1 and CDR2: MNHNY and SVGAGI (reference sequence). V shed 7 bases and J shed 6 bases, with 13 bases lying between them. CDR3 size: 13 residues. CDR3 bases: TGTGCCAGCACCCAGGGACTTACCAATGAGCAGTTCTTC. Its translation: CASTQGLTNEQFF.

The chain has TRBV30 and TRBJ1-5, with a tentative D call TRBD1 (6 bases). V lost 2 bases and J 7 bases, leaving 18 bases between the germline ends. CDR1 is GTSNPN, CDR2 SVGIG, per germline (reference sequence). This CDR3 comprises 15 residues. In nucleotides, the CDR3 is TGTGCCTGGAGTTTTACGGGGGGCTCAGGGCAGCCCCAGCATTTT. Translating gives CAWSFTGGSGQPQHF. The full variable domain, rest sourced from reference TRBV30 and TRBJ1-5, is SQTIHQWPATLVQPVGSPLSLECTVEGTSNPNLYWYRQAAGRGLQLLFYSVGIGQISSEVPQNLSASRPQDRQFILSSKKLLLSDSGFYLCAWSFTGGSGQPQHFGDGTRLSIL.

J is TRBJ1-1 and V is TRBV7-8; D might be TRBD1 (5 bases). Trimming stripped 1 base from V and 1 base from J, with 13 bases between. The germline V gene has CDR1 SGHVS and CDR2 FQNEAQ. The CDR3 spans 16 residues. Written as DNA, the CDR3 is TGTGCCAGCAGCTTAGAACTAGGGACGGCGAACACTGAAGCTTTCTTT. Translated: CASSLELGTANTEAFF.

The genes are TRBV7-2 and TRBJ2-7; D could derive from TRBD1 or TRBD2 (5 bases each). Per the germline V gene, CDR1 is SGHTA and CDR2 is FQGNSA. This CDR3 is built from 13 residues. V was cut by 5 bases and J by 4 bases, with 12 bases left in between. The CDR3 bases are TGTGCCAGCAGCCCTTATGGGGGTTACGAGCAGTACTTC. Translation gives CASSPYGGYEQYF.

The table lists this clone with a few counts. V is TRBV5-1 and J is TRBJ2-3; 9 bases match TRBD2. The V gene end was trimmed by 0 bases and the J gene end by 3 bases; junction bases not matched to a gene: 11. The CDR3 consists of 18 residues. CDR1 is SGHRS and CDR2 is YFSETQ in the germline V gene. CDR3 DNA sequence: TGCGCCAGCAGCTTGGTCGGGCGGGGGGGCCCCCGAACAGATACGCAGTATTTT. Amino acids: CASSLVGRGGPRTDTQYF.

This clone has a handful of counts. The V gene is TRBV11-2, the J gene TRBJ2-1; no definite D call. V was trimmed by 1 base and J by 9 bases, leaving 7 bases between them. Germline V gene lookup returns CDR1 SGHAT and CDR2 FQNNGV. The CDR3 sequence is 12 residues long. Here the CDR3 DNA reads TGTGCCAGCAGCTTAGTAGCCTTTGAGCAGTTCTTC. This codes for CASSLVAFEQFF. The whole variable domain, filled in from reference TRBV11-2 and TRBJ2-1, reads EAGVAQSPRYKIIEKRQSVAFWCNPISGHATLYWYQQILGQGPKLLIQFQNNGVVDDSQLPKDRFSAERLKGVDSTLKIQPAKLEDSAVYLCASSLVAFEQFFGPGTRLTVL.

This chain uses TRBV4-1 with TRBJ2-3; tentatively, D is TRBD1 (5 bases). Germline V gene sequence: CDR1 MGHRA, CDR2 YSYEKL. Between the trimmed V and J ends, which lost 1 base and 4 bases, there was a span of 12 bases. The CDR3 runs 15 residues. The CDR3 spells CASSQVVTGSDTQYF. In DNA form, the CDR3 reads TGCGCCAGCAGCCAAGTGGTAACAGGCTCAGATACGCAGTATTTT.

Written as DNA, the CDR3 is TGTGCCAGCAGCGTAGGGTTCGGGCTCGGGGGGCCCCGGGAGGCCCAGTACTTC. Translated, it gives CASSVGFGLGGPREAQYF. The chain uses TRBV9 and TRBJ2-5; possible D gene TRBD2, 7 bases. CDR3 length: 18 amino acids. The germline V gene has CDR1 SGDLS and CDR2 YYNGEE. Trimming shortened V by 0 bases and J by 9 bases, and 27 bases separated the two germline ends.

The count of this clone is one. The chain uses TRBV7-9 and TRBJ1-2; 10 bases agree with TRBD1. V was pared by 5 bases and J by 4 bases, with 10 bases of the junction left unmatched. Germline V lookup: CDR1 SEHNR, CDR2 FQNEAQ (reference sequence). This CDR3 is 16 amino acids long. This CDR3 reads CASSKSTGGRVYGYTF. The CDR3 DNA reads as TGTGCCAGCAGCAAATCGACAGGGGGCAGGGTCTATGGCTACACCTTC.

V usage is TRBV28 and J usage is TRBJ1-5; unclear D gene. The CDR3 runs to 14 residues. Germline lookup yields CDR1 MDHEN and CDR2 SYDVKM. V lost 1 base to trimming and J lost 6 bases, with 10 bases between them. CDR3 in DNA: TGTGCCAGCAGTTTATCAGGCTACGGTCAGCCCCAGCATTTT. This gives the protein CASSLSGYGQPQHF.

As DNA, the CDR3 is TGTGCCAGCAGCGTAGGGTCTAGCGGGGGATACGAGCAGTACTTC. Translation gives CASSVGSSGGYEQYF. The chain carries TRBV9 and TRBJ2-7; 10 positions match TRBD2. Germline V CDR1 and CDR2: SGDLS, YYNGEE. CDR3 size: 15 residues. The trim removed 0 bases at V and 4 bases at J, leaving 4 bases unmatched.

The gene calls are TRBV30 and TRBJ2-3, with D perhaps matching TRBD1 or TRBD2 (5 bases each). Trimming cost V 0 bases and J 1 base, with 8 bases left between them. This CDR3 comprises 14 residues. Per germline, CDR1 GTSNPN and CDR2 SVGIG (reference sequence). CDR3: CAWSVGTGTDTQYF. In nucleotides, the CDR3 is TGTGCCTGGAGTGTAGGGACGGGCACAGATACGCAGTATTTT. The variable domain in full, completed from reference TRBV30 and TRBJ2-3, reads SQTIHQWPATLVQPVGSPLSLECTVEGTSNPNLYWYRQAAGRGLQLLFYSVGIGQISSEVPQNLSASRPQDRQFILSSKKLLLSDSGFYLCAWSVGTGTDTQYFGPGTRLTVL.

The rearrangement links TRBV27 to TRBJ2-7, with D possibly matching TRBD2 (7 bases). This CDR3 comprises 15 residues. CDR1 is MNHEY and CDR2 is SMNVEV in the germline V gene (reference sequence). Between the trimmed V and J ends, which lost 6 bases and 4 bases, there was a span of 19 bases. In nucleotides, the CDR3 is TGTGCCAGCAGCTTTTCGGGGGGCGCTCGATACGAGCAGTACGTC. Its translation is CASSFSGGARYEQYV.

The chain employs TRBV29-1 and TRBJ1-2; 11 bases are shared with TRBD1. The V gene's germline CDR1 is SQVTM and CDR2 ANQGSEA. V shed 5 bases, J shed 5 bases, and the junction held 13 bases outside the gene matches. This CDR3 contains 16 residues. For the CDR3, the DNA is TGCAGCGTTATGGGACAGGGGGAGTCTTTAGTATATGGCTACACCTTC. This codes for CSVMGQGESLVYGYTF.

The chain employs TRBV4-3 and TRBJ2-1; 11 positions match TRBD2. The V and J ends lost 1 base and 4 bases, in that order; junction bases with no gene match: 3. Germline CDR1 and CDR2: LGHNA and YSLEER. The CDR3 has 16 amino acids. The CDR3 loop is CASSQAGTSGYNEQFF. DNA for the CDR3: TGCGCCAGCAGCCAAGCCGGGACTAGCGGTTACAATGAGCAGTTCTTC.

The V call is TRBV7-9, the J call TRBJ1-5; 7 bases line up with TRBD1. CDR3 size: 12 residues. In germline, CDR1 is SEHNR, CDR2 FQNEAQ (reference sequence). V shed 5 bases and J 7 bases; nucleotides not matched to a gene: 2. Written as DNA, the CDR3 is TGTGCCAGCAGCACAGGGGAGCAGCCCCAGCATTTT. Translation gives CASSTGEQPQHF.

The chain carries TRBV9 and TRBJ1-3; no reliable D call. The V gene lost 0 bases and the J gene lost 0 bases, with 10 bases spanning the gap. This CDR3 contains 16 residues. The germline CDR1 and CDR2 sequences are SGDLS and YYNGEE. CDR3 sequence reads: CASSVVGGDSGNTIYF. The CDR3 DNA sequence: TGTGCCAGCAGCGTAGTTGGCGGGGACTCTGGAAACACCATATATTTT.

This chain connects TRBV30 to TRBJ1-5, with D uncertain. The CDR3 is made up of 13 amino acids. Germline CDR1 and CDR2: GTSNPN and SVGIG (reference sequence). Trimming left V 5 bases short and J 3 bases short, with 11 bases between. In DNA form, the CDR3 reads TGTGCCTGGTCTGAGGGCCTCAATCAGCCCCAGCATTTT. It specifies CAWSEGLNQPQHF. Full variable domain (missing parts from reference TRBV30 and TRBJ1-5): SQTIHQWPATLVQPVGSPLSLECTVEGTSNPNLYWYRQAAGRGLQLLFYSVGIGQISSEVPQNLSASRPQDRQFILSSKKLLLSDSGFYLCAWSEGLNQPQHFGDGTRLSIL.

This chain links TRBV19 with TRBJ2-3, with D hard to call. This CDR3 has 14 residues. Germline V gives CDR1 LNHDA, CDR2 SQIVND (reference sequence). Trimming took off 8 bases at V and 2 bases at J, with 14 bases between the two ends. CDR3 sequence reads: CASSWTGYTDTQYF. CDR3 DNA: TGTGCCAGTTCGTGGACCGGATACACAGATACGCAGTATTTT.